These 13 T cell receptor beta chains came from one sample sequenced in a study of cytomegalovirus exposure and HLA in healthy donors. Primers for the PCR totalled 60 Vbeta and 13 Jbeta. TCRdb keeps only in-frame clones here, not all; method: immunoSEQ multiplex PCR. The sample holds 150,000 or so clones, around 84% seen once. The sample consisted of PBMCs. All receptors come from a woman aged 40 to 50 in good health and CMV-seropositive.

This clone turned up a few times. The V call is TRBV19, the J call TRBJ2-3; a possible D gene is TRBD2 (5 bases). The CDR3 covers 14 residues. Trimming cost V 7 bases and J 5 bases, with 16 bases left between them. Germline V lookup: CDR1 LNHDA, CDR2 SQIVND (reference sequence). CDR3 bases: TGTGCCAGTATCGGAGGAGCTCTTGGAGATACGCAGTATTTT. Translated, it gives CASIGGALGDTQYF.

V usage is TRBV7-2 and J usage is TRBJ2-7, with 8 bases fitting TRBD2. The CDR3 covers 15 residues. J was trimmed by 3 bases and V by 1 base; bases with no gene match: 5. CDR1 and CDR2 from the germline V gene are SGHTA and FQGNSA. CDR3 amino acids: CASSLDGTRVYEQYF. The CDR3 DNA is TGTGCCAGCAGCTTAGATGGGACTAGAGTCTACGAGCAGTACTTC.

This chain uses TRBV11-2 with TRBJ1-3; the D gene is possibly TRBD1 (5 bases). There are 15 residues in the CDR3. The germline gives CDR1 SGHAT, CDR2 FQNNGV. V dropped 2 bases and J dropped 0 bases, with 8 bases sitting between them. CDR3 protein: CASSLSTGSGNTIYF. The CDR3 coding sequence is TGTGCCAGCAGCTTATCAACAGGCTCTGGAAACACCATATATTTT.

This sequence joins TRBV9 and TRBJ2-6; D is uncertain. V dropped 4 bases and J dropped 2 bases, with 7 bases sitting between them. Germline CDR1 and CDR2: SGDLS and YYNGEE. The CDR3 length is 14 residues. The CDR3 sequence: CASSPAAGANVLTF. In DNA form, the CDR3 reads TGTGCCAGCAGCCCTGCGGCTGGGGCCAACGTCCTGACTTTC.

The CDR3 sequence: CASSGDSEYNEQFF. The CDR3 bases are TGTGCCAGCAGTGGGGACAGCGAATACAATGAGCAGTTCTTC. The rearrangement uses TRBV2 and TRBJ2-1; 7 bases are a match to TRBD1. After removal of 4 bases from V and 4 bases from J, the junction contained 4 bases not matched to a gene. The germline V gene encodes CDR1 SNHLY and CDR2 FYNNEI. This CDR3 is built from 14 residues. Full variable domain (outside the CDR3, taken from reference TRBV2 and TRBJ2-1): EPEVTQTPSHQVTQMGQEVILRCVPISNHLYFYWYRQILGQKVEFLVSFYNNEISEKSEIFDDQFSVERPDGSNFTLKIRSTKLEDSAMYFCASSGDSEYNEQFFGPGTRLTVL.

The rearrangement links TRBV7-9 to TRBJ2-1, with 8 bases lining up with TRBD2. The trim removed 2 bases at V and 1 base at J, leaving 4 bases unmatched. This CDR3 contains 16 residues. CDR1 SEHNR and CDR2 FQNEAQ come from the germline V gene (reference sequence). CDR3 nucleotide sequence: TGTGCCAGCAGCTTAAGAGCGGGAGCATCCTACAATGAGCAGTTCTTC. Amino acid sequence: CASSLRAGASYNEQFF.

The J gene is TRBJ1-1, the V gene TRBV11-2; D gene ambiguous. The V gene's germline CDR1 is SGHAT and CDR2 FQNNGV. The CDR3 covers 13 residues. Trimming stripped 3 bases from V and 1 base from J, with 6 bases between. The CDR3 region is CASSLTWNTEAFF. CDR3 DNA: TGTGCCAGCAGCTTGACATGGAACACTGAAGCTTTCTTT.

This clone has just one count. This chain joins TRBV4-1 and TRBJ2-5; 8 positions agree with TRBD1. Germline CDR1 is MGHRA and CDR2 is YSYEKL. CDR3 size: 17 residues. V lost 2 bases, J lost 4 bases, and 12 bases stayed unmatched. The CDR3 sequence: CASSQTSQIRGLETQYF. The CDR3 DNA reads TGCGCCAGCAGCCAAACCTCTCAAATCAGGGGGCTAGAGACCCAGTACTTC.

This chain joins TRBV10-3 and TRBJ2-1, with 9 bases identical to TRBD2. Looked up from germline, CDR1 is ENHRY and CDR2 is SYGVKD. The V gene end was trimmed by 3 bases and the J gene end by 15 bases; junction bases not matched to a gene: 9. The CDR3 runs 13 residues. The CDR3 loop is CAISDAGTSLGFF. The CDR3, as DNA: TGTGCCATCAGTGACGCTGGGACTAGCCTTGGGTTCTTC.

The V gene is TRBV9, the J gene TRBJ2-3; D remains ambiguous. The V and J ends lost 0 bases and 2 bases respectively, with 7 bases between them. Germline CDR1 SGDLS, CDR2 YYNGEE. The CDR3 has 14 amino acids. The CDR3 DNA follows: TGTGCCAGCAGCGTAGGGGCAGCCACAGATACGCAGTATTTT. This codes for CASSVGAATDTQYF.

This chain links TRBV7-8 with TRBJ2-7; weak D call: TRBD2 (6 bases). The length of the CDR3 is 15 residues. The V gene lost 5 bases and the J gene lost 2 bases, with 16 bases spanning the gap. Germline CDR1 reads SGHVS; CDR2 reads FQNEAQ. CDR3 nucleotide sequence: TGTGCCAGCAGCCCCCTCGGTAGCGGTACCTACGAGCAGTACTTC. As protein: CASSPLGSGTYEQYF.

The chain has TRBV5-1 and TRBJ2-1, with D unresolved. V gave up 2 bases and J gave up 0 bases, with 12 bases separating them. Germline V gene sequence: CDR1 SGHRS, CDR2 YFSETQ. The CDR3 is 16 residues long. Here the CDR3 reads CASSFSTVYSYNEQFF. The CDR3 nucleotides read TGCGCCAGCAGCTTTTCCACAGTTTACTCCTACAATGAGCAGTTCTTC.

The chain joins TRBV2 to TRBJ1-1; tentatively, D is TRBD1 (5 bases). V lost 4 bases to trimming and J lost 6 bases, with 12 bases between them. Germline loops: CDR1 SNHLY, CDR2 FYNNEI. CDR3 length: 13 residues. CDR3 coding DNA: TGTGCCAGCAGTGCAGGGATTTGGGCTGAAGCTTTCTTT. It translates to CASSAGIWAEAFF.